These T cell receptor beta chains were read from a single sample in a study of T cells in tuberculosis. Data came from immunoSEQ multiplex PCR; TCRdb stores just in-frame clones and leaves some out. The table shows around 33,000 clones, with roughly 85% occurring only once. The sequenced sample was PBMCs, obtained at tuberculosis diagnosis. The receptors were sampled from an adult with tuberculosis. Each CDR3 is given with its conserved first and last residue. D genes are given only for firm matches. Some rows mark clone size as missing; the rest say once, few, many or name a class of expanded clone.

clone_size j_call v_call d_call cdr3_aa cdr3_nt
once TRBJ2-2 TRBV9 TRBD2 CASSPMGGTTGELFF TGTGCCAGCAGCCCGATGGGGGGGACCACCGGGGAGCTGTTTTTT
- TRBJ1-5 TRBV28 - CASRPNGQPQHF TGTGCCAGCAGGCCGAATGGCCAGCCCCAGCATTTT
- TRBJ2-1 TRBV10-3 TRBD2 CAIRRGTSGSIEQFF TGTGCCATCAGGCGGGGGACTAGCGGGAGCATTGAGCAGTTCTTC
- TRBJ1-4 TRBV7-2 TRBD1 CASSRPTGGVGEKLFF TGTGCCAGCAGCCGACCGACAGGGGGCGTTGGTGAAAAACTGTTTTTT
- TRBJ1-2 TRBV28 - CASSFEYHGYTF TGTGCCAGCAGTTTTGAGTATCATGGCTACACCTTC
- TRBJ1-3 TRBV30 - CAWTITGSGNTIYF TGTGCCTGGACCATCACAGGGTCCGGAAACACCATATATTTT
- TRBJ1-5 TRBV9 TRBD1 CASSGQGTNQPQHF TGTGCCAGCAGTGGACAGGGGACCAATCAGCCCCAGCATTTT
- TRBJ2-1 TRBV6-5 TRBD2 CASTGLAGGEQFF TGTGCCAGCACCGGACTAGCGGGAGGTGAGCAGTTCTTC
- TRBJ2-3 TRBV30 TRBD2 CAWRSGSQLLAGGRNTDTQYF TGTGCCTGGAGGTCGGGCAGCCAACTTCTAGCGGGGGGCCGAAACACAGATACGCAGTATTTT
- TRBJ1-5 TRBV2 - CASSQGYSDRQPQHF TGTGCCAGCAGTCAGGGATATTCGGACCGTCAGCCCCAGCATTTT
- TRBJ2-3 TRBV5-6 TRBD2 CASNLGPAASGGVRDTQYF TGTGCCAGCAACTTGGGCCCCGCCGCTAGCGGGGGCGTTAGGGATACGCAGTATTTT
- TRBJ1-2 TRBV19 TRBD1 CASTLTGGLYGYTF TGTGCCAGTACCCTGACAGGGGGCCTCTATGGCTACACCTTC
- TRBJ2-7 TRBV28 - CASRPRNSLLRALEQYF TGTGCCAGCAGACCCCGGAATTCCCTCCTACGAGCGCTAGAGCAGTACTTC
- TRBJ2-3 TRBV27 - CASSLEWASSDTQYF TGTGCCAGCAGTTTAGAGTGGGCTAGCTCTGATACGCAGTATTTT
- TRBJ1-4 TRBV30 TRBD1 CAWSSPGQGVGKLFF TGTGCCTGGAGTTCACCGGGACAGGGCGTCGGAAAACTGTTTTTT
once TRBJ2-3 TRBV4-3 TRBD2 CASSQSGVSDTQYF TGCGCCAGCAGCCAGAGCGGGGTTTCAGATACGCAGTATTTT
- TRBJ2-3 TRBV6-1 TRBD2 CASSEAVGGTDTQYF TGTGCCAGCAGTGAAGCAGTGGGGGGGACAGATACGCAGTATTTT
- TRBJ1-5 TRBV2 - CASSEGKGAGGNQPQHF TGTGCCAGCAGTGAAGGTAAAGGCGCAGGGGGCAATCAGCCCCAGCATTTT
- TRBJ2-1 TRBV19 - CASSIRGSHTIRNEQFF TGTGCCAGTAGTATCCGGGGGTCCCATACCATACGTAATGAGCAGTTCTTC
- TRBJ2-3 TRBV7-2 TRBD1 CASSLRGPDTQYF TGTGCCAGCAGCTTAAGGGGGCCAGATACGCAGTATTTT
few TRBJ1-5 TRBV28 - CASSFQQQNQPQHF TGTGCCAGCAGTTTCCAACAGCAAAATCAGCCCCAGCATTTT
- TRBJ2-3 TRBV29-1 - CSVEDLRGWGTDTQYF TGCAGCGTTGAAGACCTCCGCGGGTGGGGCACAGATACGCAGTATTTT
- TRBJ1-4 TRBV30 - CAWATSDEKLFF TGTGCCTGGGCCACATCCGATGAAAAACTGTTTTTT
- TRBJ2-1 TRBV5-1 - CASSRGDEQFF TGCGCCAGCAGCCGGGGAGATGAGCAGTTCTTC
- TRBJ2-1 TRBV30 TRBD2 CAWSVGGTSGHYNEQFF TGTGCCTGGAGTGTAGGGGGGACTAGCGGACACTACAATGAGCAGTTCTTC
- TRBJ2-7 TRBV19 TRBD2 CASSIGLTSGTYEQYF TGTGCCAGTAGTATTGGCCTGACTAGCGGGACCTACGAGCAGTACTTC
- TRBJ2-1 TRBV7-2 - CASSLGPGNEQFF TGTGCCAGCAGCTTAGGGCCAGGCAATGAGCAGTTCTTC
once TRBJ2-2 TRBV21-1 - CASSNDRARSGELFF TGTGCCAGCAGCAATGACAGGGCCCGATCCGGGGAGCTGTTTTTT
- TRBJ2-1 TRBV19 - CASSITDSTYNEQFF TGTGCCAGTAGTATCACGGACAGTACCTACAATGAGCAGTTCTTC
once TRBJ1-3 TRBV4-2 - CASSRSTVSGNTIYF TGTGCCAGCAGCCGATCGACAGTCTCTGGAAACACCATATATTTT
- TRBJ2-7 TRBV11-2 - CASSSPSGGGRYEQYF TGTGCCAGCAGCTCTCCGTCGGGAGGGGGCAGGTACGAGCAGTACTTC
- TRBJ2-3 TRBV6-1 TRBD2 CASITSPSGADTQYF TGTGCCAGCATAACTTCCCCTAGCGGAGCAGATACGCAGTATTTT
- TRBJ1-1 TRBV7-9 TRBD1 CASSLQGALTEAFF TGTGCCAGCAGCTTACAGGGGGCTCTCACTGAAGCTTTCTTT
- TRBJ1-1 TRBV4-1 TRBD1 CASSQRGLRDRGRHTEAFF TGCGCCAGCAGCCAAAGGGGGTTGAGGGACAGGGGGAGGCACACTGAAGCTTTCTTT
- TRBJ2-3 TRBV6-5 TRBD2 CASSGAGARTDTQYF TGTGCCAGCTCGGGAGCGGGAGCGCGCACAGATACGCAGTATTTT
- TRBJ2-3 TRBV2 - CAPGRGDTQYF TGTGCCCCAGGCCGGGGAGATACGCAGTATTTT
- TRBJ1-2 TRBV4-2 - CASTPGHEWRGYTF TGTGCCAGCACACCGGGCCACGAATGGAGGGGCTACACCTTC
- TRBJ2-3 TRBV4-3 - CASSQLRDLSSDTQYF TGCGCCAGCAGCCAACTCCGGGACTTAAGCTCAGATACGCAGTATTTT
- TRBJ1-1 TRBV2 - CASRTGGGTWGTEAFF TGTGCCAGCAGGACCGGGGGGGGTACTTGGGGCACTGAAGCTTTCTTT
- TRBJ1-1 TRBV28 - CASSLSGFRGGEAFF TGTGCCAGCAGTTTATCGGGCTTCCGCGGGGGTGAAGCTTTCTTT
- TRBJ1-1 TRBV28 TRBD1 CASTRTGGTEAFF TGTGCCAGCACTAGGACAGGGGGCACTGAAGCTTTCTTT
once TRBJ1-3 TRBV4-3 - CASSQDYRSGNTIYF TGCGCCAGCAGCCAAGACTACAGGTCTGGAAACACCATATATTTT
once TRBJ1-2 TRBV5-1 - CASSLADGLSYGYTF TGCGCCAGCAGCTTAGCGGACGGACTGTCGTATGGCTACACCTTC
- TRBJ1-5 TRBV6-5 TRBD1 CASRSGAQGDQPQHF TGTGCCAGCAGGTCGGGGGCACAGGGGGATCAGCCCCAGCATTTT
- TRBJ1-1 TRBV10-1 - CASSDWGLAGEAFF TGCGCCAGCAGTGACTGGGGACTTGCGGGTGAAGCTTTCTTT
- TRBJ2-3 TRBV4-3 - CASSQKPQGSDTQYF TGCGCCAGCAGCCAGAAGCCCCAGGGGTCCGATACGCAGTATTTT
- TRBJ2-7 TRBV4-2 - CASSPVEGGDEQYF TGTGCCAGCAGCCCGGTGGAGGGAGGCGACGAGCAGTACTTC
once TRBJ1-1 TRBV5-1 TRBD1 CASSKVGTGNTEAFF TGCGCCAGCAGCAAGGTCGGGACAGGGAACACTGAAGCTTTCTTT
few TRBJ2-7 TRBV6-6 - CASSPRDNLGYEQYF TGTGCCAGCAGCCCCCGGGACAACTTGGGCTACGAGCAGTACTTC
- TRBJ1-1 TRBV28 - CASSLSGQSTEAFF TGTGCCAGCAGTTTATCAGGACAGTCCACTGAAGCTTTCTTT
- TRBJ2-5 TRBV4-3 - CASSQLAFGETQYF TGCGCCAGCAGCCAATTAGCCTTCGGGGAGACCCAGTACTTC
- TRBJ1-4 TRBV6-6 - CASSYGQPGEKLFF TGTGCCAGCAGTTACGGGCAGCCAGGTGAAAAACTGTTTTTT
- TRBJ2-7 TRBV4-3 TRBD1 CASSRGTGHYEQYF TGCGCCAGCAGCCGGGGGACAGGTCACTACGAGCAGTACTTC
- TRBJ1-1 TRBV30 - CAWIRGGGTEAFF TGTGCCTGGATCCGGGGGGGCGGGACTGAAGCTTTCTTT
once TRBJ1-2 TRBV4-1 TRBD1 CASSQDRQGGGYGYTF TGCGCCAGCAGCCAAGATCGCCAGGGGGGAGGATATGGCTACACCTTC
- TRBJ2-3 TRBV5-1 TRBD1 CASSYTGEDTQYF TGCGCCAGCAGCTATACAGGGGAAGATACGCAGTATTTT
- TRBJ2-7 TRBV11-2 TRBD1 CASGQGTPREQYF TGTGCCAGCGGACAGGGGACCCCCAGGGAGCAGTACTTC
once TRBJ1-2 TRBV7-2 - CASSRGGYGYTF TGTGCCAGCAGCCGAGGGGGATACGGCTACACCTTC